This section outlines one T cell receptor beta chain sequence together with its context. Its cognate antigen is unknown. The record originates from a study of T cells in Graves' hyperthyroidism and ophthalmopathy. Authors of the study amplified TCR beta CDR3 regions from RNA transcripts. Carried out on the TCR CDR3, a first-round RT-PCR used the HTBI primer set. TCRdb re-called the multiplex PCR reads through MiXCR, storing one row per CDR3 protein. This sample carries about 700,000 distinct CDR3 sequences, just under 45% of them seen once, and the ten largest clones take about 7.2%. Study-level points and caveats: Most thyroid clonotypes expanded above 0.001 were also detected in blood.

The CDR3 sequence is 14 residues long. The germline V gene encodes CDR1 ENHRY and CDR2 SYGVKD. V gave up 3 bases and J gave up 4 bases; unmatched junction bases: 5. The receptor's source is an adult man with Graves' disease, either hyperthyroidism or ophthalmopathy (not recorded which). The V call is TRBV10-3, the J call TRBJ1-2; TRBD1 aligns across 7 bases. Sequenced sample: peripheral blood or thyroid tissue (not recorded which). CDR3 loop: CAISEDRVVYGYTF. The CDR3 bases are TGTGCCATCAGTGAAGACAGGGTAGTCTATGGCTACACCTTC.